The clone carrying this T cell receptor beta chain was picked up many times. The ends lost 1 base at V and 0 bases at J; junction bases unmatched: 4. From germline, CDR1 is LGHDT and CDR2 YNNKEL (reference sequence). CDR3 length equals 16 residues. The sample belongs to a study of metastatic and nonmetastatic thyroid tumors. Using MiXCR, TCRdb re-called clones from the PCR reads. This table holds some 8,500 clones, 35% found once. All patients were treatment-naive before thyroid surgery. V gene TRBV3-1 combines with J gene TRBJ1-1, with TRBD1 matching 8 bases. This receptor was identified in a female donor with papillary thyroid cancer or a benign thyroid nodule (not recorded which). Some clones in this sample may be carry-over from other donors' samples. Material for sequencing was tumor tissue. The CDR3 DNA is TGTGCCAGCAGCCAAGGACAGGGGCGAATGAACACTGAAGCTTTCTTT. Its protein product is CASSQGQGRMNTEAFF.